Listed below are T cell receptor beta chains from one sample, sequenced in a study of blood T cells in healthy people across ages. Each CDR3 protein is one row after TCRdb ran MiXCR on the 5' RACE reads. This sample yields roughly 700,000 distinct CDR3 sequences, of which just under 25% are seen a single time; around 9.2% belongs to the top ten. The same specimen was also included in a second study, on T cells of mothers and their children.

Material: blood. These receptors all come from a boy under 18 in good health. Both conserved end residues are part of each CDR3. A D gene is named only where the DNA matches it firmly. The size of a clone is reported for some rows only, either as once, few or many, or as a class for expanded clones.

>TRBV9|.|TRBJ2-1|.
TGTGCCAGCAGCGTACAGACCGGCTCCTACAATGAGCAGTTCTTC
CASSVQTGSYNEQFF
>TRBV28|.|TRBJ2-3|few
TGTGCCAGCAGTTTCTTAACCCGGGCAGATACGCAGTATTTT
CASSFLTRADTQYF
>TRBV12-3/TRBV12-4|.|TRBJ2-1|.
TGTGCCAGCAGTTTTGAGTTCTCCTACAATGAGCAGTTCTTC
CASSFEFSYNEQFF
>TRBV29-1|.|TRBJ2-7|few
TGCAGCGTTGAAACAGGCATTGGGGACGAGCAGTACTTC
CSVETGIGDEQYF
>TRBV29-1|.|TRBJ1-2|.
TGCAGCGTCCCTCAAAAGGGGGGGATAGGGTATGGCTACACCTTC
CSVPQKGGIGYGYTF
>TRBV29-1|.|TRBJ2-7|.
TGCAGCGTAGGGACCTATAGCTCCTACGAGCAGTACTTC
CSVGTYSSYEQYF
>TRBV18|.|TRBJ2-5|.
TGTGCCAGCTCACCACCGGGTGAGAGGGAGACCCAGTACTTC
CASSPPGERETQYF
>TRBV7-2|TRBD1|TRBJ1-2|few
TGTGCCAGCAGCTTAGTGACAGGGTCTAACTATGGCTACACCTTC
CASSLVTGSNYGYTF
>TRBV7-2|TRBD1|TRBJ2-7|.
TGTGCCAGCAGCTTCTCAGGGGGCATGTACGAGCAGTACTTC
CASSFSGGMYEQYF
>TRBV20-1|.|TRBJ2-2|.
TGCAGTGCTAGATCTGACCCAAACACCGGGGAGCTGTTTTTT
CSARSDPNTGELFF
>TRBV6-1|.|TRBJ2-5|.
TGTGCCACCCGACCGGGATTCAGCCGATCTCAAGAGACCCAGTACTTC
CATRPGFSRSQETQYF
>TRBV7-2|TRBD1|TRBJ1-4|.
TGTGCCAGCAGCTCCTACAGGGGTAGGGACGAAAAACTGTTTTTT
CASSSYRGRDEKLFF
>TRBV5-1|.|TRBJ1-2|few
TGCGCCAGCAGCTTGACAGGGAGGGACTATGGCTACACCTTC
CASSLTGRDYGYTF
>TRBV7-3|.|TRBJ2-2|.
TGTGCCAGCAGCCCTGATGGGACCGGCGCGAACACCGGGGAGCTGTTTTTT
CASSPDGTGANTGELFF
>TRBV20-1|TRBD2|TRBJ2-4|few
TGCAGTGCTACTGGACTAGTGACTCAGTACTTC
CSATGLVTQYF
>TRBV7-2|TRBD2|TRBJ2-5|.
TGTGCCAGCAGCTTGGGGCTAGCGGGCCTCCGGGAGACCCAGTACTTC
CASSLGLAGLRETQYF
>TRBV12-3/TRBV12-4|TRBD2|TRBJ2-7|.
TGTGCCAGCAGTTTAGCGCTGGGACTAGCTGGCTACGAGCAGTACTTC
CASSLALGLAGYEQYF
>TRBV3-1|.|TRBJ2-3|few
TGTGCCAGCAGAGGGACTGGCGGAGATACGCAGTATTTT
CASRGTGGDTQYF
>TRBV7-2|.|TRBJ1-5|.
TGTGCCAGCAGCTTATTCCCGGAGCCCCAGCATTTT
CASSLFPEPQHF
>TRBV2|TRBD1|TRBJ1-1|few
TGTGCCAGCAGTATTTCCGGGACAGGGGCCTTCGAAGCTTTCTTT
CASSISGTGAFEAFF
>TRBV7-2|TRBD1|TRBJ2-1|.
TGTGCCAGCAGCCCAAGGGACAGGGGTGACTACAATGAGCAGTTCTTC
CASSPRDRGDYNEQFF
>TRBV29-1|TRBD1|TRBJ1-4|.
TGCAGCGTTCGGACAGGGGACCTTGAAAAACTGTTTTTT
CSVRTGDLEKLFF
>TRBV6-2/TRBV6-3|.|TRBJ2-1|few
TGTGCCAGCAGTAATGACAATGAGCAGTTCTTC
CASSNDNEQFF
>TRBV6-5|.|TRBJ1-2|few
TGTGCCAGCAGTACAGACAGCTTGAATGGCTACACCTTC
CASSTDSLNGYTF
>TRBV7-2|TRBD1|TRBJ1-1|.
TGTGCCAGCAGCCCCCAATTTGACAGGGCTAGAGCTTTCTTT
CASSPQFDRARAFF
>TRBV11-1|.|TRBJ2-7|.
TGTGCCAGCAGCTTGGGGATTGGACAGCTCTACGAGCAGTACTTC
CASSLGIGQLYEQYF
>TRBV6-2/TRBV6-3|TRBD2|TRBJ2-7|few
TGTGCCAGCAAGCGGGGCCCCGTTGACGAGCAGTACTTC
CASKRGPVDEQYF
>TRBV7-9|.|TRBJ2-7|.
TGTACCAGCAGCCCGCCGGCAGGAAACGAGCAGTACTTC
CTSSPPAGNEQYF
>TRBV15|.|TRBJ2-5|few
TGTGCCATTAGACAGGCACTGCAAGAGACCCAGTACTTC
CAIRQALQETQYF
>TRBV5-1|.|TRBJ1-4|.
TGCGCCAGCAGCTTGGATTCGCCCGCAACTAATGAAAAACTGTTTTTT
CASSLDSPATNEKLFF
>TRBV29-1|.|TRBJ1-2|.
TGCAGCGGTCTACAGGGAAACTATGGCTACACCTTC
CSGLQGNYGYTF